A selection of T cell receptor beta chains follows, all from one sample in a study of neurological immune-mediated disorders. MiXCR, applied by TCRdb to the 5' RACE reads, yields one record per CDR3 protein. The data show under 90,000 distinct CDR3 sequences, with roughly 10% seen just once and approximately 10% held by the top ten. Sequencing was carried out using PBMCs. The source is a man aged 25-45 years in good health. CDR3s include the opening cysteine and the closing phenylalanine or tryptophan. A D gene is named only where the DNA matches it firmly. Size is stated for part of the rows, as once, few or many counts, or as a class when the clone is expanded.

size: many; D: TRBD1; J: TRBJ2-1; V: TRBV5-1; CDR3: CASTQYRGQNNEQFF; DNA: TGCGCCAGCACCCAATACAGGGGGCAAAACAATGAGCAGTTCTTC
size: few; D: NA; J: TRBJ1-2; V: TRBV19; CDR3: CASTTRDNYGYTF; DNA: TGTGCCAGTACCACACGGGACAACTATGGCTACACCTTC
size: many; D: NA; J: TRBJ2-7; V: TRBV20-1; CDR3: CSAQRGGSGSTYEQYF; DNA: TGCAGTGCCCAAAGGGGTGGCAGCGGATCCACCTACGAGCAGTACTTC
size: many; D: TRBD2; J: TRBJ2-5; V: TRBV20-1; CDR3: CSASGSGREETQYF; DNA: TGCAGCGCAAGCGGTAGCGGGAGGGAAGAGACCCAGTACTTC
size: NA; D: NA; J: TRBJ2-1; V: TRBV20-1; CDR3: CSASPPPSITDEQFF; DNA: TGCAGTGCTAGTCCCCCTCCTAGCATCACCGATGAGCAGTTCTTC
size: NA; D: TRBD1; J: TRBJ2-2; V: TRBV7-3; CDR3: CASSSGQYTGELFF; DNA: TGTGCCAGCAGCTCGGGACAGTACACCGGGGAGCTGTTTTTT
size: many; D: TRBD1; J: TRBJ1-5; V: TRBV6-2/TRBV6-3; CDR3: CASRDRFYNQPQHF; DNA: TGTGCCAGCAGGGACAGGTTCTACAATCAGCCCCAGCATTTT
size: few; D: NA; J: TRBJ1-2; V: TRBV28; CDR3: CASSLLTGADGYTF; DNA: TGTGCCAGCAGTTTACTGACAGGAGCTGATGGCTACACCTTC
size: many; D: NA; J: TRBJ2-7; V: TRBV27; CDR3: CASSLLSRMGEQYF; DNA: TGTGCCAGCAGTTTATTATCTCGGATGGGCGAGCAGTACTTC
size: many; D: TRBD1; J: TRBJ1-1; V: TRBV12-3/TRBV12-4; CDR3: CASSIGQGNTEAFF; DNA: TGTGCCAGCAGCATCGGACAGGGGAACACTGAAGCTTTCTTT
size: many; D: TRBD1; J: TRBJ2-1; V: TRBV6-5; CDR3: CASSPRDRGREQFF; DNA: TGTGCCAGCAGTCCCCGGGACAGGGGGCGAGAGCAGTTCTTC
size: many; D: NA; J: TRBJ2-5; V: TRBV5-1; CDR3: CASSKPGHHQETQYF; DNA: TGCGCCAGCAGTAAACCGGGACACCACCAAGAGACCCAGTACTTC
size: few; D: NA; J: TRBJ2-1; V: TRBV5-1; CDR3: CASSLELASYNEQFF; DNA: TGCGCCAGCAGCTTGGAATTAGCCTCCTACAATGAGCAGTTCTTC
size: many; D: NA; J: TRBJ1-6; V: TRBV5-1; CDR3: CASSFRGDLNSPLHF; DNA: TGCGCCAGCAGTTTCAGGGGCGACCTGAATTCACCCCTCCACTTT
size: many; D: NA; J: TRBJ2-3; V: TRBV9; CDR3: CASSVRFTDTQYF; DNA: TGTGCCAGCAGCGTCCGCTTCACAGATACGCAGTATTTT
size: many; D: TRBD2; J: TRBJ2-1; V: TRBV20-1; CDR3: CSARDVSGSLWDEQFF; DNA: TGCAGTGCTAGAGACGTTAGCGGGAGTCTTTGGGATGAGCAGTTCTTC
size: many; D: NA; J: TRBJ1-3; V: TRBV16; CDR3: CASSQSAPGSGNTIYF; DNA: TGTGCCAGCAGCCAATCGGCACCCGGCTCTGGAAACACCATATATTTT
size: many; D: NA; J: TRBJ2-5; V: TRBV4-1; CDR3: CASSPPLALQETQYF; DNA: TGCGCCAGCAGCCCCCCCCTAGCGCTCCAAGAGACCCAGTACTTC
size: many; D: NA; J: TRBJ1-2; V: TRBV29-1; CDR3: CSVVGGANRHYGYTF; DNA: TGCAGCGTTGTTGGGGGCGCAAATCGCCACTATGGCTACACCTTC
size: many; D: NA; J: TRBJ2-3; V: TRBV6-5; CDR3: CASSGTGPLNTDTQYF; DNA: TGTGCCAGCAGTGGAACGGGCCCCCTTAACACAGATACGCAGTATTTT
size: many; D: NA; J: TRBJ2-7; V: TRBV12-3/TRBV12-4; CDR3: CASSLLRPNEQYF; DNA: TGTGCCAGCAGTCTCCTGCGGCCTAACGAGCAGTACTTC
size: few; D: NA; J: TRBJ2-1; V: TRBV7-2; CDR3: CASSLVAAYNEQFF; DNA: TGTGCCAGCAGCTTAGTAGCGGCGTACAATGAGCAGTTCTTC
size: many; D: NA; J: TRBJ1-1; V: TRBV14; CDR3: CASSQWDFTEAFF; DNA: TGTGCCAGCAGCCAATGGGACTTCACTGAAGCTTTCTTT
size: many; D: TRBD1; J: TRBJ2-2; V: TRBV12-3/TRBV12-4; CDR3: CASSGGTGGTGELFF; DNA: TGTGCCAGCAGTGGTGGGACAGGCGGAACCGGGGAGCTGTTTTTT
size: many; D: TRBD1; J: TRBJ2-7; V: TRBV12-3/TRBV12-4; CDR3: CASSFDRGYEQYF; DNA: TGTGCCAGCAGTTTTGACAGGGGCTACGAGCAGTACTTC
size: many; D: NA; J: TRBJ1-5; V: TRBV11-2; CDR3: CASSFQGGNQPQHF; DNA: TGTGCCAGCAGCTTCCAGGGTGGCAATCAGCCCCAGCATTTT
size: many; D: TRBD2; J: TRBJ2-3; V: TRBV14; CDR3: CASSQDDWGGDTQYF; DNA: TGTGCCAGCAGCCAAGACGATTGGGGGGGTGATACGCAGTATTTT
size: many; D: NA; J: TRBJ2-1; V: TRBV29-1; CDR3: CSVLVPFSYNEQFF; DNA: TGCAGCGTTCTAGTCCCTTTCTCCTACAATGAGCAGTTCTTC
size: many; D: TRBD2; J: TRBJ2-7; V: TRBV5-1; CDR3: CASSLVASGNYEQYF; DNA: TGCGCCAGCAGCTTGGTAGCTAGCGGGAATTACGAGCAGTACTTC
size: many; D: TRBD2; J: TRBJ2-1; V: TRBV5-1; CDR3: CASSLVPSGKGEQFF; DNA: TGCGCCAGCAGCTTGGTTCCTAGCGGGAAGGGTGAGCAGTTCTTC
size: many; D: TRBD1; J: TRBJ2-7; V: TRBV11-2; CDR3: CASSLQGAAYEQYF; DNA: TGTGCCAGCAGCTTACAGGGGGCGGCCTACGAGCAGTACTTC
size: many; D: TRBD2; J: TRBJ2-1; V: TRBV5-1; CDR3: CASSPLTSGSQGEQFF; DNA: TGCGCCAGCAGCCCATTAACTAGCGGGAGTCAAGGTGAGCAGTTCTTC
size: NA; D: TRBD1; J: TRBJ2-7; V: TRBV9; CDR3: CASSGTGGEQYF; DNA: TGTGCCAGCTCAGGGACAGGGGGCGAGCAGTACTTC
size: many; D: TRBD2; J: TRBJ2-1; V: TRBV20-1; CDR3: CSAPHVRGINEQFF; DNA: TGCAGTGCCCCCCACGTGCGGGGGATAAATGAGCAGTTCTTC
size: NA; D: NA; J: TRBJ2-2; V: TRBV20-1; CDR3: CSARDSGAPANTGELFF; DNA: TGCAGTGCTAGAGATTCCGGGGCCCCCGCGAACACCGGGGAGCTGTTTTTT
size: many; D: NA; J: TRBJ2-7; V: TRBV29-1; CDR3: CSVGVEAREQYF; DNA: TGCAGCGTTGGTGTGGAAGCCCGCGAGCAGTACTTC
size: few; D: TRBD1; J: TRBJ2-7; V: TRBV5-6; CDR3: CASSFAGQVFEQYF; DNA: TGTGCCAGCAGCTTCGCGGGACAGGTCTTCGAGCAGTACTTC
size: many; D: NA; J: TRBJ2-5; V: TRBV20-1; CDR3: CSARKDFSKGYYQETQYF; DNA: TGCAGTGCTAGAAAGGACTTCTCCAAGGGGTACTACCAAGAGACCCAGTACTTC
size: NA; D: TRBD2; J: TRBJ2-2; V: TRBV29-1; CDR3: CSVRLAGRTGELFF; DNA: TGCAGCGTGCGACTAGCGGGACGGACCGGGGAGCTGTTTTTT
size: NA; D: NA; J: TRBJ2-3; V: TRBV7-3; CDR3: CASSSQDRTRDTQYF; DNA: TGTGCCAGCAGTTCTCAGGACAGGACTAGAGATACGCAGTATTTT
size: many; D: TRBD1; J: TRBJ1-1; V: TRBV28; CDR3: CASTGTGGIGSRAEAFF; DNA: TGTGCCAGCACCGGAACAGGGGGGATAGGAAGTAGGGCTGAAGCTTTCTTT
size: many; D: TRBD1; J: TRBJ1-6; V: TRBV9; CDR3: CASSAGQGPQNSPLHF; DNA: TGTGCCAGCAGCGCCGGACAGGGGCCTCAAAATTCACCCCTCCACTTT
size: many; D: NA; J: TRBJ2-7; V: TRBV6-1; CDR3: CASSEADGQGSEQYF; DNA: TGTGCCAGCAGTGAAGCTGACGGTCAGGGGAGCGAGCAGTACTTC
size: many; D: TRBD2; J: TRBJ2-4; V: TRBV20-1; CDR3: CSAPNQKREGLFIQYF; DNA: TGCAGTGCCCCGAATCAGAAACGGGAGGGCCTGTTCATTCAGTACTTC
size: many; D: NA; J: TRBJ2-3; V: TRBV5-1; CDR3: CASSLAGARPRGTDTQYF; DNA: TGCGCCAGCAGCTTGGCCGGGGCTCGCCCAAGAGGCACAGATACGCAGTATTTT
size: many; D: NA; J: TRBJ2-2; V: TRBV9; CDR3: CASSYDRMGELFF; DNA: TGTGCCAGCAGCTACGACCGAATGGGGGAGCTGTTTTTT
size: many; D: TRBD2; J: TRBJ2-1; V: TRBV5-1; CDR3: CASSDRRGLAGDEQFF; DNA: TGCGCCAGCAGCGACAGGAGGGGACTAGCGGGAGATGAGCAGTTCTTC
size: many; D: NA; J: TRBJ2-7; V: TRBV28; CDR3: CASGATPGTLNYEQYF; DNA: TGTGCCAGCGGAGCGACCCCCGGGACCCTCAATTACGAGCAGTACTTC
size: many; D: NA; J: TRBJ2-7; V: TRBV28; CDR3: CASRPVGIEQYF; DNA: TGTGCCAGCCGCCCGGTCGGTATTGAACAGTACTTC
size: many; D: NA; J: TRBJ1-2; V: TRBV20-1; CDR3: CSAPGGGNYGYTF; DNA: TGCAGTGCTCCTGGAGGGGGGAACTATGGCTACACCTTC
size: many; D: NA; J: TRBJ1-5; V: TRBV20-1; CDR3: CSASTGTNNQPQHF; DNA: TGCAGTGCTTCCACCGGGACAAACAATCAGCCCCAGCATTTT
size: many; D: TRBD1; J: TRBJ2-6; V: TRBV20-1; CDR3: CSAIPGQGLGGANVLTF; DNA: TGCAGTGCTATACCGGGACAGGGGTTGGGGGGGGCCAACGTCCTGACTTTC
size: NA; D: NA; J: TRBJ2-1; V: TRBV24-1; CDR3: CATSDFIRGSYNEQFF; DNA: TGTGCCACCAGTGATTTCATCAGGGGCTCCTACAATGAGCAGTTCTTC
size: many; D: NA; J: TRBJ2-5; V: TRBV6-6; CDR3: CASSYSKETQYF; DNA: TGTGCCAGCAGTTACTCAAAAGAGACCCAGTACTTC
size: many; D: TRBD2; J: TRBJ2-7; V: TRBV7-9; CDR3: CASSTPGLAGNEQYF; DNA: TGTGCCAGCAGCACTCCGGGACTAGCGGGAAACGAGCAGTACTTC
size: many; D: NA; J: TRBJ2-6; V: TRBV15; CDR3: CATSRVAYSGANVLTF; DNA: TGTGCCACCAGCAGAGTGGCGTACTCTGGGGCCAACGTCCTGACTTTC
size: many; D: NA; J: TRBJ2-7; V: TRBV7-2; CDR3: CASSLATDEQYF; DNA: TGTGCCAGCAGCTTAGCGACCGACGAGCAGTACTTC
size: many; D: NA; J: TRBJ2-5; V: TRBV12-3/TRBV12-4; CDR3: CASSVEAGSSGTQYF; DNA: TGTGCCAGCAGTGTAGAAGCCGGGTCAAGTGGGACCCAGTACTTC